These T cell receptor beta chains were read from a single sample in a study of breast tumors, draining lymph nodes, adjacent tissues. TCRdb re-called the multiplex PCR reads through MiXCR, storing one row per CDR3 protein. This table has fewer than 200,000 distinct CDR3 sequences, about 33% appearing once. Sequences were obtained from axillary lymph node tissue. The receptors shown here come from a female donor with breast cancer. Some clones in this sample may be carry-over from other donors' samples. Each CDR3 is given with its conserved first and last residue. A D gene is named only where the DNA matches it firmly. Only some rows state a clone size, as once, few, many or a class for expanded clones.

v_call: TRBV12-3/TRBV12-4
d_call: NA
clone_size: NA
j_call: TRBJ1-3
cdr3_aa: CASSALEGAGNTIYF
cdr3_nt: TGTGCCAGCAGTGCATTAGAGGGCGCCGGAAACACCATATATTTT

v_call: TRBV6-1
d_call: TRBD2
clone_size: NA
j_call: TRBJ2-5
cdr3_aa: CASRLAVREETQYF
cdr3_nt: TGTGCCAGCCGTCTAGCGGTTAGAGAGGAGACCCAGTACTTC

v_call: TRBV15
d_call: TRBD2
clone_size: NA
j_call: TRBJ2-3
cdr3_aa: CATSRDRLREAQYF
cdr3_nt: TGTGCCACCAGCAGAGATCGATTGCGGGAGGCGCAGTATTTT

v_call: TRBV7-2
d_call: NA
clone_size: NA
j_call: TRBJ1-1
cdr3_aa: CASSLYASLETEAFF
cdr3_nt: TGTGCCAGCAGCTTATACGCGTCGTTGGAGACTGAAGCTTTCTTT

v_call: TRBV7-9
d_call: NA
clone_size: NA
j_call: TRBJ1-4
cdr3_aa: CASSGGTSGEKLFF
cdr3_nt: TGTGCCAGCAGCGGGGGGACTAGCGGGGAAAAACTGTTTTTT

v_call: TRBV15
d_call: NA
clone_size: many
j_call: TRBJ2-3
cdr3_aa: CATSFNRVSTDTQYF
cdr3_nt: TGTGCCACCAGCTTCAACAGGGTTAGCACAGATACGCAGTATTTT

v_call: TRBV20-1
d_call: TRBD2
clone_size: once
j_call: TRBJ2-3
cdr3_aa: CSAEGLAVRTDTQYF
cdr3_nt: TGCAGTGCTGAGGGACTAGCGGTGCGCACAGATACGCAGTATTTT

v_call: TRBV4-1
d_call: NA
clone_size: NA
j_call: TRBJ2-3
cdr3_aa: CASSQENSSTDTQYF
cdr3_nt: TGCGCCAGCAGCCAAGAGAATTCGAGCACAGATACGCAGTATTTT

v_call: TRBV18
d_call: NA
clone_size: many
j_call: TRBJ1-5
cdr3_aa: CASSLGHNNQPQHF
cdr3_nt: TGTGCCAGCTCACTTGGGCACAATAATCAGCCCCAGCATTTT

v_call: TRBV6-1
d_call: TRBD2
clone_size: few
j_call: TRBJ2-1
cdr3_aa: CASSELGLAASEQFF
cdr3_nt: TGTGCCAGCAGTGAATTGGGACTAGCGGCCAGTGAGCAGTTCTTC

v_call: TRBV19
d_call: NA
clone_size: many
j_call: TRBJ2-3
cdr3_aa: CASSSMGGQGDTQYF
cdr3_nt: TGTGCCAGTAGCTCCATGGGGGGCCAAGGAGATACGCAGTATTTT

v_call: TRBV11-2
d_call: TRBD1
clone_size: many
j_call: TRBJ2-7
cdr3_aa: CASSPRDSPYEQYF
cdr3_nt: TGTGCCAGCAGCCCAAGGGACAGCCCCTACGAGCAGTACTTC

v_call: TRBV30
d_call: TRBD2
clone_size: NA
j_call: TRBJ2-3
cdr3_aa: CACSRGLAGVTDTQYF
cdr3_nt: TGTGCCTGTTCGAGGGGACTAGCGGGAGTCACAGATACGCAGTATTTT

v_call: TRBV11-3
d_call: NA
clone_size: many
j_call: TRBJ1-2
cdr3_aa: CASSLATDKLFNYGYTF
cdr3_nt: TGTGCCAGCAGCTTAGCAACCGACAAGCTTTTCAACTATGGCTACACCTTC